This is a list of T cell receptor beta chains from one sample in a study of early T cells in non-severe SARS-CoV-2 infection. In TCRdb, the 5' RACE reads were re-called with MiXCR into one record per CDR3 protein. The sample comprises 100,000 or so distinct CDR3 sequences, roughly 15% of which are singletons, and roughly 4.7% rests with the top ten. Material: whole blood, obtained at baseline. The receptors here all came from an adult who was a healthcare worker with PCR-confirmed SARS-CoV-2 infection or an uninfected control (not recorded which). The CDR3 runs from the conserved cysteine through the conserved F or W. A D gene is named only where the DNA matches it firmly. Only part of the rows carry a size: once, few, many, or a class if the clone is expanded.

CASSIRLAGNTGELFF	TGTGCCAGCAGCATCAGACTAGCGGGTAACACCGGGGAGCTGTTTTTT	TRBJ2-2	TRBD2	few	TRBV6-2/TRBV6-3
CASSPTNSYEQYF	TGTGCCAGCAGCCCGACTAACTCCTACGAGCAGTACTTC	TRBJ2-7	NA	NA	TRBV6-2/TRBV6-3
CASSLGPGRYYEQYF	TGTGCCAGCAGCTTAGGTCCAGGGAGGTACTACGAGCAGTACTTC	TRBJ2-7	NA	few	TRBV7-2
CASSLRLASLGEQYF	TGTGCCAGCAGCCTCCGACTAGCGAGTCTGGGGGAGCAGTACTTC	TRBJ2-7	TRBD2	few	TRBV3-1
CATSDPLPGPTTQETQYF	TGTGCCACCAGTGATCCGCTCCCGGGACCCACAACCCAAGAGACCCAGTACTTC	TRBJ2-5	NA	many	TRBV24-1
CASSPPGGVQFF	TGTGCCAGCAGCCCCCCAGGAGGGGTGCAGTTCTTC	TRBJ2-1	NA	many	TRBV7-9
CAWSGGRGAFF	TGTGCCTGGAGTGGAGGGAGGGGAGCTTTCTTT	TRBJ1-1	NA	few	TRBV30
CSAGPSDEPYNEQFF	TGCAGTGCCGGACCCTCCGACGAACCCTACAATGAGCAGTTCTTC	TRBJ2-1	NA	few	TRBV20-1
CASRLAGSTDTQYF	TGTGCCAGCAGACTAGCGGGATCCACAGATACGCAGTATTTT	TRBJ2-3	TRBD2	few	TRBV12-3/TRBV12-4
CSAARKNTEAFF	TGCAGCGCGGCCAGGAAGAACACTGAAGCTTTCTTT	TRBJ1-1	NA	NA	TRBV29-1
CASSQEREGNEQFF	TGCGCCAGCAGCCAAGAAAGGGAAGGGAATGAGCAGTTCTTC	TRBJ2-1	NA	NA	TRBV4-1
CSARSRGLTDTQYF	TGCAGTGCTAGATCCAGGGGGCTCACAGATACGCAGTATTTT	TRBJ2-3	TRBD1	NA	TRBV20-1
CASSRTNEQFF	TGTGCCAGCAGCCGGACAAATGAGCAGTTCTTC	TRBJ2-1	NA	few	TRBV3-1
CASSRTGGESPLHF	TGTGCCAGCAGCCGGACAGGAGGGGAATCACCCCTCCACTTT	TRBJ1-6	TRBD1	NA	TRBV7-9
CASSLDSSSYNEQFF	TGTGCCAGCAGCTTAGACTCAAGCTCCTACAATGAGCAGTTCTTC	TRBJ2-1	NA	many	TRBV7-9
CATSKTGTSGPDTQYF	TGTGCCACCAGCAAAACCGGGACTAGCGGCCCAGATACGCAGTATTTT	TRBJ2-3	TRBD2	few	TRBV15
CASSFSSSSGVTDTQYF	TGCGCCAGCAGCTTCTCCTCTTCTAGCGGAGTCACAGATACGCAGTATTTT	TRBJ2-3	TRBD2	few	TRBV5-1
CATSEWGSDRAGELFF	TGTGCCACCAGTGAGTGGGGATCGGATAGGGCCGGGGAGCTGTTTTTT	TRBJ2-2	NA	many	TRBV24-1
CASRTYATDTQYF	TGTGCCAGCAGGACATACGCCACAGATACGCAGTATTTT	TRBJ2-3	NA	NA	TRBV7-8
CASGPHNPQYF	TGTGCCAGCGGGCCCCACAATCCGCAGTATTTT	TRBJ2-3	NA	few	TRBV2